The sequence of this T cell receptor beta chain was determined in a study of a mutant IDH1 vaccine in newly diagnosed glioma. Produced via immunoSEQ multiplex PCR; TCRdb's table is partial and in-frame only. Among tens of thousands of clones, over 75% were seen once, and the ten largest hold about 21%. Sample time point: baseline, week 1 (first vaccination visit). Treatment defined: pre-vaccination baseline after standard-of-care therapy. Donors had new IDH1-mutant astrocytomas of WHO grade 3 or 4 (ATRX-lost). Germline V lookup: CDR1 SEHNR, CDR2 FQNEAQ (reference sequence). The CDR3 has 15 residues. J was trimmed by 5 bases and V by 1 base; bases with no gene match: 3.

This TCR was recovered from a man in his thirties or forties with glioma. The sequences come from PBMCs, collected from a glioma patient treated with radiotherapy, temozolomide or both. The J gene is TRBJ2-5, the V gene TRBV7-9, with 11 bases identical to TRBD1. CDR3 coding DNA: TGTGCCAGCAGCTTAGGGACAGGGGGCGTCGAGACCCAGTACTTC. Protein product: CASSLGTGGVETQYF.